The 25 T cell receptor beta chains presented below share a single source sample, sequenced in a study of cytomegalovirus exposure and HLA in healthy donors. A multiplex PCR was run with 60 Vbeta primers and 13 Jbeta primers. Generated by immunoSEQ multiplex PCR, the TCRdb table keeps only in-frame clones and is missing some. This table has 35,000 to 45,000 clones, roughly 76% appearing once. Sequenced sample: PBMCs. The receptors originated from a woman in her forties in good health and CMV-seronegative.

In this sample, this clone turned up a few times. The J gene is TRBJ2-5, the V gene TRBV2, with TRBD2 as a possible D gene (5 bases). V gave up 5 bases and J gave up 4 bases, with 11 bases separating them. The CDR3 spans 13 residues. Looked up from germline, CDR1 is SNHLY and CDR2 is FYNNEI. The DNA of the CDR3 is TGTGCCAGCAGTACTAGGTTGGGAGAGACCCAGTACTTC. Translated: CASSTRLGETQYF.

The CDR3 bases are TGCGCCAGTAAACTAGCGGGGGTGCAAGAGACCCAGTACTTC. Its protein product is CASKLAGVQETQYF. The chain recombines TRBV5-1 with TRBJ2-5, with TRBD2 matching 11 bases. Germline-derived CDR1 and CDR2 are SGHRS and YFSETQ. Germline trimming cut 8 bases from V and 2 bases from J; bases unmatched to any gene: 5. This CDR3 has 14 amino acids.

The chain links TRBV6-5 to TRBJ1-3; TRBD1 is a possible D gene (5 bases). The CDR3 sequence is 15 residues long. Germline V gene sequence: CDR1 MNHEY, CDR2 SVGAGI. V dropped 0 bases and J dropped 4 bases, with 10 bases sitting between them. For the CDR3, the DNA is TGTGCCAGCAGTTACTCGCAGGGATTGGGAAACACCATATATTTT. As protein: CASSYSQGLGNTIYF.

The chain carries TRBV27 and TRBJ2-3; perhaps TRBD2 as D (5 bases). Trimming pared 5 bases from V and 10 bases from J, leaving 10 bases between. This CDR3 is 11 amino acids long. Germline V lookup: CDR1 MNHEY, CDR2 SMNVEV (reference sequence). CDR3 in amino acids: CASSPGLSQYF. CDR3 nucleotide sequence: TGTGCCAGCAGTCCCGGACTGTCGCAGTATTTT.

This chain uses TRBV5-1 with TRBJ2-3, with 10 bases aligning to TRBD1. The germline gives CDR1 SGHRS, CDR2 YFSETQ. The CDR3 spans 15 residues. V shed 3 bases, J shed 2 bases, and the junction held 3 bases outside the gene matches. The CDR3 loop is CASSWTGGFTDTQYF. In DNA form, the CDR3 reads TGCGCCAGCAGCTGGACAGGGGGTTTCACAGATACGCAGTATTTT.

This clone was found once. The V gene is TRBV4-3, the J gene TRBJ1-6; 9 bases match TRBD1. V shed 4 bases and J 9 bases; nucleotides not matched to a gene: 10. Germline lookup yields CDR1 LGHNA and CDR2 YSLEER. The CDR3 is 16 residues long. The CDR3 loop is CASSPVTGGLGSPLHF. In nucleotides, the CDR3 is TGCGCCAGCAGCCCCGTAACAGGGGGCCTCGGTTCACCCCTCCACTTT.

The chain couples TRBV15 to TRBJ1-3; possibly TRBD1 for D (6 bases). The CDR3 spans 18 residues. V lost 0 bases and J lost 0, with 15 bases in between. Per germline, CDR1 LNHNV and CDR2 YYDKDF (reference sequence). CDR3 sequence: CATSRDGTFRLSGNTIYF. As DNA, the CDR3 is TGTGCCACCAGCAGAGATGGGACATTCCGACTCTCTGGAAACACCATATATTTT.

This clone came up a few times. The chain joins TRBV5-1 to TRBJ1-1; TRBD1 might be the D (6 bases). V was pared by 4 bases and J by 0 bases, with 10 bases between. Germline V gene lookup returns CDR1 SGHRS and CDR2 YFSETQ. The CDR3 is made up of 14 amino acids. The CDR3 loop reads CASSRTAMNTEAFF. The CDR3 DNA follows: TGCGCCAGCAGCCGGACAGCAATGAACACTGAAGCTTTCTTT.

V and J are TRBV5-1 and TRBJ2-2; 7 bases map to TRBD1. After removal of 0 bases from V and 4 bases from J, the junction contained 6 bases not matched to a gene. This CDR3 is built from 16 residues. Germline V gives CDR1 SGHRS, CDR2 YFSETQ. The CDR3 bases are TGCGCCAGCAGCTTGGCTGAGACAGGGTTCACCGGGGAGCTGTTTTTT. This gives the protein CASSLAETGFTGELFF.

This clone appeared a single time. The V gene is TRBV18, the J gene TRBJ1-6; D is possibly TRBD1 (6 bases). This CDR3 has 13 amino acids. V was shortened by 5 bases and J by 7 bases, with 9 bases between the two germline ends. Germline CDR1 and CDR2: KGHSH and LQKENI. In nucleotides, the CDR3 is TGTGCCAGCTCAGTGGACAGCAATTCACCCCTCCACTTT. It codes for CASSVDSNSPLHF.

This clone was counted only a few times. The CDR3, as DNA: TGTGCCAGCAGTGCCGGGACAGGGGGCTTCGGCTACACCTTC. Amino acid sequence: CASSAGTGGFGYTF. J is TRBJ1-2 and V is TRBV5-6, with 12 positions matching TRBD1. CDR3 length equals 14 residues. Germline CDR1 reads SGHDT; CDR2 reads YYEEEE. V was clipped by 5 bases and J by 8 bases; unmatched bases: 7.

The chain recombines TRBV6-5 with TRBJ1-1, with D possibly matching TRBD1 (6 bases). With 5 bases removed from V and 5 bases from J, the gap between germline ends came to 18 bases. In germline, CDR1 is MNHEY, CDR2 SVGAGI. This CDR3 has 15 amino acids. The CDR3 DNA is TGTGCCAGCAGTACCCCGGACAGACACGGGACTGAAGCTTTCTTT. Amino acids: CASSTPDRHGTEAFF.

The chain employs TRBV7-8 and TRBJ2-3; 9 bases line up with TRBD1. The junction had 8 bases not matched to a gene; V was cut back by 6 bases and J by 4 bases. CDR3 length: 15 amino acids. CDR1 is SGHVS and CDR2 is FQNEAQ in the germline V gene. The CDR3 loop is CASSPDRGGADTQYF. DNA of the CDR3: TGTGCCAGCAGTCCCGACAGGGGGGGAGCAGATACGCAGTATTTT.

CDR3 sequence reads: CASSLPGGQNIQYF. Written as DNA, the CDR3 is TGCGCCAGCAGCCTTCCGGGGGGCCAAAACATTCAGTACTTC. This chain links TRBV4-1 with TRBJ2-4, with D possibly TRBD2 on 7 matching bases. CDR3 size: 14 residues. Trimming cost V 4 bases and J 5 bases, with 12 bases left between them. CDR1 and CDR2 from the germline V gene are MGHRA and YSYEKL.

This sequence joins TRBV18 and TRBJ1-2; TRBD1 matches 12 bases. The germline CDR1 and CDR2 sequences are KGHSH and LQKENI. The CDR3 runs 17 residues. The V segment lost 3 bases and the J segment 3 bases; nucleotides outside the gene matches: 8. In DNA, the CDR3 is TGTGCCAGCTCACCCTCCGGGACAGGGGGCGGGGACTATGGCTACACCTTC. Translating it yields CASSPSGTGGGDYGYTF. The full variable domain, its missing parts supplied by reference TRBV18 and TRBJ1-2, is NAGVMQNPRHLVRRRGQEARLRCSPMKGHSHVYWYRQLPEEGLKFMVYLQKENIIDESGMPKERFSAEFPKEGPSILRIQQVVRGDSAAYFCASSPSGTGGGDYGYTFGSGTRLTVV.

Regarding this clone: The sample contains more than one DNA sequence encoding this CDR3. The J gene is TRBJ1-5, the V gene TRBV7-9, with D tentatively TRBD1 (5 bases). V lost 5 bases to trimming and J lost 4 bases, with 9 bases between them. The CDR3 runs to 13 residues. Germline V gives CDR1 SEHNR, CDR2 FQNEAQ (reference sequence). The CDR3: CASSAQENQPQHF. CDR3 bases: TGTGCCAGCAGCGCACAGGAAAATCAGCCCCAGCATTTT.

The genes are TRBV12-5 and TRBJ2-3; TRBD1 aligns across 9 bases. This CDR3 has 15 residues. With 4 bases clipped from V and 6 bases from J, the junction kept 8 bases outside the gene matches. CDR1 LGHNT and CDR2 FRNRAP come from the germline V gene. The CDR3 nucleotides read TGTGCTAGTGGTTCAGGGCGGGGGACAGGGGATACGCAGTATTTT. Its translation: CASGSGRGTGDTQYF. The variable domain in full, with the rest retrieved from reference TRBV12-5 and TRBJ2-3, is DARVTQTPRHKVTEMGQEVTMRCQPILGHNTVFWYRQTMMQGLELLAYFRNRAPLDDSGMPKDRFSAEMPDATLATLKIQPSEPRDSAVYFCASGSGRGTGDTQYFGPGTRLTVL.

The rearrangement uses TRBV7-6 and TRBJ2-6, with TRBD1 as a possible D gene (5 bases). Per germline, CDR1 SGHVS and CDR2 FNYEAQ. Trimming pared 1 base from V and 0 bases from J, leaving 13 bases between. CDR3 length equals 18 residues. CDR3 residues: CASSLERQGSSGANVLTF. The CDR3 DNA sequence: TGTGCCAGCAGCTTAGAGAGGCAGGGTAGCTCTGGGGCCAACGTCCTGACTTTC.

The rearrangement uses TRBV4-3 and TRBJ2-1; D possibly corresponds to TRBD1 (5 bases). CDR1 is LGHNA, CDR2 YSLEER, per germline. The CDR3 has 13 amino acids. Trimming stripped 4 bases from V and 9 bases from J, with 13 bases between. In nucleotides, the CDR3 is TGCGCCAGCAGCCCAACGGCGACAGCTGAGCAGTTCTTC. It translates to CASSPTATAEQFF.

The chain links TRBV5-1 to TRBJ2-2; D perhaps matches TRBD1 (5 bases). There are 15 residues in the CDR3. The V end lost 4 bases, the J end lost 0 bases, and 10 bases lay between the germline ends. Germline V gene data show CDR1 as SGHRS and CDR2 as YFSETQ. CDR3 bases: TGCGCCAGCAGCCTAGGCAGGGCGAACACCGGGGAGCTGTTTTTT. Residues: CASSLGRANTGELFF. Full variable domain (remainder filled in from reference TRBV5-1 and TRBJ2-2): KAGVTQTPRYLIKTRGQQVTLSCSPISGHRSVSWYQQTPGQGLQFLFEYFSETQRNKGNFPGRFSGRQFSNSRSEMNVSTLELGDSALYLCASSLGRANTGELFFGEGSRLTVL.

The chain joins TRBV28 to TRBJ1-6; no definite D call. CDR1 is MDHEN, CDR2 SYDVKM, per germline. This CDR3 is 15 amino acids long. Deletions cut 2 bases from V and 0 bases from J, with 5 bases between. As DNA, the CDR3 is TGTGCCAGCAGTTTAGGGAGCTCCTATAATTCACCCCTCCACTTT. Translating gives CASSLGSSYNSPLHF. The variable domain in full, completed from reference TRBV28 and TRBJ1-6, reads DVKVTQSSRYLVKRTGEKVFLECVQDMDHENMFWYRQDPGLGLRLIYFSYDVKMKEKGDIPEGYSVSREKKERFSLILESASTNQTSMYLCASSLGSSYNSPLHFGNGTRLTVT.

This sequence joins TRBV7-8 and TRBJ1-1; the D gene is possibly TRBD1 (6 bases). The CDR3 consists of 17 residues. Looked up from germline, CDR1 is SGHVS and CDR2 is FQNEAQ. The V end lost 5 bases, the J end lost 4 bases, and 23 bases lay between the germline ends. The CDR3 spells CASSKTRLGAEITEAFF. The CDR3 DNA follows: TGTGCCAGCAGCAAAACGAGGTTGGGGGCTGAAATCACTGAAGCTTTCTTT.

CDR3 loop: CASTWGGPDTGELFF. CDR3 DNA sequence: TGTGCCAGTACCTGGGGAGGGCCGGACACCGGGGAGCTGTTTTTT. The chain recombines TRBV2 with TRBJ2-2; 7 bases match TRBD2. The germline gives CDR1 SNHLY, CDR2 FYNNEI. The CDR3 consists of 15 residues. V gave up 9 bases and J gave up 3 bases; unmatched junction bases: 10.

This chain links TRBV7-2 with TRBJ2-3, with D tentatively TRBD2 (5 bases). CDR1 and CDR2 from the germline V gene are SGHTA and FQGNSA. This CDR3 is 12 amino acids long. Deletions cut 5 bases from V and 6 bases from J, with 9 bases between. The CDR3 coding sequence is TGTGCCAGCAGCGGCCGCGGGGATACGCAGTATTTT. Translation gives CASSGRGDTQYF.

The count of this clone is one. This chain links TRBV18 with TRBJ1-2; possibly TRBD1 for D (6 bases). The CDR3 loop spans 14 amino acids. CDR1 is KGHSH, CDR2 LQKENI, per germline. Trimming left V 3 bases short and J 6 bases short, with 14 bases between. The CDR3 region is CASSPLGQGDGYTF. CDR3 nucleotide sequence: TGTGCCAGCTCACCCCTGGGACAAGGAGATGGCTACACCTTC.